The rows below give T cell receptor beta chains drawn from one sample of a study of cytomegalovirus exposure and HLA in healthy donors. Using immunoSEQ multiplex PCR, the repertoire was profiled, and TCRdb retains in-frame clones only, with some absent. Of about 110,000 clones in the sample, 70% to 80% were seen once. The sequencing input was PBMCs. The receptor set was obtained from a female donor in good health and CMV-seronegative. CDR3s include the opening cysteine and the closing phenylalanine or tryptophan. A D gene is named only where the DNA matches it firmly. Clone size is given for some rows only: seen once, a few or many times, or a class if the clone is expanded.

J: TRBJ1-2; size: .; V: TRBV10-3; D: TRBD1; CDR3: CAISAIQGIGYGYTF; DNA: TGTGCCATCAGTGCCATACAGGGGATCGGCTATGGCTACACCTTC
J: TRBJ2-1; size: few; V: TRBV5-1; D: .; CDR3: CASSLGIGGTNEQFF; DNA: TGCGCCAGCAGCTTGGGTATTGGCGGAACCAATGAGCAGTTCTTC
J: TRBJ2-1; size: .; V: TRBV30; D: TRBD1; CDR3: CAWSRGTGGRQWQFF; DNA: TGTGCCTGGAGCCGGGGGACAGGGGGCCGCCAGTGGCAGTTCTTC
J: TRBJ2-3; size: .; V: TRBV30; D: TRBD1; CDR3: CAWSRQGPDTQYF; DNA: TGTGCCTGGAGTCGACAGGGGCCAGATACGCAGTATTTT
J: TRBJ2-1; size: .; V: TRBV27; D: .; CDR3: CASSHRAGWDEQFF; DNA: TGTGCCAGCAGTCATCGGGCGGGATGGGATGAGCAGTTCTTC
J: TRBJ2-5; size: once; V: TRBV6-6; D: .; CDR3: CASSYSGQGNQETQYF; DNA: TGTGCCAGCAGTTACTCGGGGCAGGGGAACCAAGAGACCCAGTACTTC
J: TRBJ2-3; size: .; V: TRBV9; D: TRBD2; CDR3: CASSALAGGPVF; DNA: TGTGCCAGCAGCGCCCTAGCGGGAGGGCCGGTTTTT
J: TRBJ1-1; size: .; V: TRBV11-2; D: .; CDR3: CASSLPPPGWTEAFF; DNA: TGTGCCAGCAGCTTACCCCCCCCGGGGTGGACTGAAGCTTTCTTT
J: TRBJ2-2; size: .; V: TRBV5-1; D: .; CDR3: CASRPQVNTGELFF; DNA: TGCGCCAGCAGACCTCAGGTGAACACCGGGGAGCTGTTTTTT
J: TRBJ1-1; size: .; V: TRBV18; D: .; CDR3: CASSPVQAQFMNTEAFF; DNA: TGTGCCAGCTCACCGGTACAGGCTCAATTCATGAACACTGAAGCTTTCTTT
J: TRBJ1-1; size: .; V: TRBV4-3; D: .; CDR3: CASSARDNENTEAFF; DNA: TGCGCCAGCAGCGCCCGGGACAACGAAAACACTGAAGCTTTCTTT
J: TRBJ2-1; size: .; V: TRBV10-3; D: .; CDR3: CAISDPLLRSRNEQFF; DNA: TGTGCCATCAGTGACCCTCTTTTAAGGAGTCGTAATGAGCAGTTCTTC
J: TRBJ1-2; size: .; V: TRBV18; D: .; CDR3: CASSPPSGFNYGYTF; DNA: TGTGCCAGCTCACCACCGAGCGGTTTTAACTATGGCTACACCTTC
J: TRBJ2-7; size: .; V: TRBV9; D: TRBD1; CDR3: CASSPRQGDYEQYF; DNA: TGTGCCAGCAGCCCACGACAGGGAGACTACGAGCAGTACTTC
J: TRBJ1-2; size: .; V: TRBV11-3; D: TRBD1; CDR3: CASSPYGDAGQYYGYTF; DNA: TGTGCCAGCAGCCCCTATGGGGACGCGGGACAGTACTATGGCTACACCTTC
J: TRBJ2-5; size: .; V: TRBV28; D: .; CDR3: CASSFGGQETQYF; DNA: TGTGCCAGCAGTTTTGGGGGGCAAGAGACCCAGTACTTC
J: TRBJ2-1; size: .; V: TRBV28; D: .; CDR3: CAIPGLHNEQFF; DNA: TGTGCCATCCCAGGACTCCACAATGAGCAGTTCTTC
J: TRBJ1-2; size: .; V: TRBV7-9; D: TRBD1; CDR3: CASSPHTRQGFSGYTF; DNA: TGTGCCAGCAGCCCACATACGAGACAGGGATTCAGTGGCTACACCTTC
J: TRBJ1-1; size: .; V: TRBV7-3; D: .; CDR3: CASSAQVNTEAFF; DNA: TGTGCCAGCAGCGCTCAGGTAAACACTGAAGCTTTCTTT
J: TRBJ2-7; size: .; V: TRBV5-1; D: .; CDR3: CASSLSGWDEQYF; DNA: TGCGCCAGCAGCTTGTCGGGGTGGGACGAGCAGTACTTC
J: TRBJ2-7; size: .; V: TRBV29-1; D: .; CDR3: CSVGGAGQRALEQYF; DNA: TGCAGCGTTGGAGGGGCGGGACAGAGAGCTTTAGAGCAGTACTTC
J: TRBJ2-1; size: .; V: TRBV7-2; D: TRBD2; CDR3: CASSLFIPSAGAHEQFF; DNA: TGTGCCAGCAGCTTATTTATCCCTTCTGCGGGAGCGCATGAGCAGTTCTTC
J: TRBJ2-2; size: .; V: TRBV5-1; D: TRBD2; CDR3: CASSLTSGSSTGELFF; DNA: TGCGCCAGCAGCTTGACTAGCGGGAGTAGCACCGGGGAGCTGTTTTTT
J: TRBJ2-2; size: .; V: TRBV7-6; D: TRBD1; CDR3: CASSLPTDRGRDGELFF; DNA: TGTGCCAGCAGCTTACCTACGGACAGGGGGCGTGACGGGGAGCTGTTTTTT
J: TRBJ2-1; size: .; V: TRBV27; D: .; CDR3: CASSLSQTLANYNEQFF; DNA: TGTGCCAGCAGTTTATCACAGACCCTAGCCAACTACAATGAGCAGTTCTTC
J: TRBJ1-4; size: .; V: TRBV28; D: .; CDR3: CASSFLGTNGDEKLFF; DNA: TGTGCCAGCAGTTTTTTGGGGACAAACGGAGATGAAAAACTGTTTTTT
J: TRBJ2-2; size: .; V: TRBV27; D: TRBD2; CDR3: CASSPRGGRYTGELFF; DNA: TGTGCCAGCAGTCCCCGGGGGGGGCGGTACACCGGGGAGCTGTTTTTT
J: TRBJ2-7; size: .; V: TRBV19; D: TRBD2; CDR3: CASGGGYEQYF; DNA: TGTGCCAGTGGGGGGGGCTACGAGCAGTACTTC
J: TRBJ2-7; size: .; V: TRBV28; D: TRBD1; CDR3: CASLDDRDRPLRDF; DNA: TGTGCCAGCCTCGATGACCGGGACAGGCCGTTGCGCGACTTC
J: TRBJ2-7; size: few; V: TRBV11-1; D: .; CDR3: CASSLDRGSYEQYF; DNA: TGTGCCAGCAGCTTGGACAGAGGGAGCTACGAGCAGTACTTC
J: TRBJ1-6; size: few; V: TRBV7-2; D: TRBD1; CDR3: CASSLGQGGSPLHF; DNA: TGTGCCAGCAGCTTAGGACAGGGTGGTTCACCCCTCCACTTT
J: TRBJ1-5; size: .; V: TRBV27; D: .; CDR3: CASRKRGNGQPQHF; DNA: TGTGCCAGCAGGAAAAGGGGGAACGGTCAGCCCCAGCATTTT
J: TRBJ1-2; size: .; V: TRBV6-1; D: TRBD1; CDR3: CASSERDRASNYGYTF; DNA: TGTGCCAGCAGTGAACGGGACAGAGCCTCTAACTATGGCTACACCTTC
J: TRBJ1-3; size: .; V: TRBV11-2; D: .; CDR3: CASSHRERVPGNTIYF; DNA: TGTGCCAGCAGCCACAGGGAAAGGGTACCTGGAAACACCATATATTTT
J: TRBJ2-1; size: .; V: TRBV29-1; D: TRBD1; CDR3: CSAGQGADEQFF; DNA: TGCAGCGCTGGACAGGGGGCGGATGAGCAGTTCTTC
J: TRBJ2-1; size: .; V: TRBV7-3; D: TRBD2; CDR3: CASSFSGGNEQFF; DNA: TGTGCCAGCAGCTTCTCCGGGGGGAATGAGCAGTTCTTC
J: TRBJ2-1; size: once; V: TRBV9; D: .; CDR3: CASSVGGDSSYNEQFF; DNA: TGTGCCAGCAGCGTAGGCGGTGATAGCTCCTACAATGAGCAGTTCTTC
J: TRBJ2-1; size: .; V: TRBV5-1; D: TRBD2; CDR3: CASSLSSGRNNEQFF; DNA: TGCGCCAGCAGCTTGTCTAGCGGGAGGAACAATGAGCAGTTCTTC
J: TRBJ2-1; size: .; V: TRBV29-1; D: .; CDR3: CSVDQRGPGDEQFF; DNA: TGCAGCGTCGACCAGCGCGGGCCGGGGGATGAGCAGTTCTTC
J: TRBJ2-1; size: .; V: TRBV27; D: TRBD1; CDR3: CASSLRTGSHNEQFF; DNA: TGTGCCAGCAGTCTAAGGACAGGGTCCCACAATGAGCAGTTCTTC
J: TRBJ2-7; size: .; V: TRBV28; D: TRBD2; CDR3: CASSLPHTSGSVYYEQYF; DNA: TGTGCCAGCAGTTTACCTCACACTAGCGGGAGTGTCTACTACGAGCAGTACTTC
J: TRBJ2-7; size: .; V: TRBV30; D: .; CDR3: CAWSVASSYEQYF; DNA: TGTGCCTGGAGTGTTGCGAGCTCCTACGAGCAGTACTTC
J: TRBJ1-1; size: .; V: TRBV5-4; D: TRBD1; CDR3: CASSKWDRVLNTEAFF; DNA: TGTGCCAGCAGTAAGTGGGACAGGGTATTGAACACTGAAGCTTTCTTT
J: TRBJ2-1; size: .; V: TRBV7-6; D: TRBD1; CDR3: CASSFTQGGTHGEQFF; DNA: TGTGCCAGTAGCTTTACTCAAGGGGGCACCCACGGTGAGCAGTTCTTC
J: TRBJ2-3; size: .; V: TRBV11-3; D: .; CDR3: CASSQGSVRPVADTQYF; DNA: TGTGCCAGCAGCCAAGGAAGCGTAAGGCCGGTCGCAGATACGCAGTATTTT
J: TRBJ1-2; size: .; V: TRBV29-1; D: TRBD1; CDR3: CSARTGSNYGYTF; DNA: TGCAGCGCCCGGACAGGCAGTAACTATGGCTACACCTTC
J: TRBJ2-7; size: .; V: TRBV30; D: .; CDR3: CAWSVLGEQYF; DNA: TGTGCCTGGAGTGTTCTCGGCGAGCAGTACTTC
J: TRBJ2-1; size: .; V: TRBV11-2; D: TRBD2; CDR3: CASSNTPGLGLAGARAFF; DNA: TGTGCCAGCAGCAATACTCCGGGCCTCGGACTAGCGGGAGCACGAGCGTTCTTC
J: TRBJ2-1; size: .; V: TRBV18; D: .; CDR3: CASSPQGETYNEQFF; DNA: TGTGCCAGCTCACCGCAGGGTGAAACCTACAATGAGCAGTTCTTC
J: TRBJ2-1; size: .; V: TRBV11-2; D: .; CDR3: CASSLNIGVAANNEQFF; DNA: TGTGCCAGCAGCTTAAATATCGGGGTAGCGGCGAACAATGAGCAGTTCTTC
J: TRBJ1-1; size: .; V: TRBV5-8; D: .; CDR3: CASSPPPGNTEAFF; DNA: TGTGCCAGCAGCCCCCCCCCAGGGAACACTGAAGCTTTCTTT
J: TRBJ1-2; size: .; V: TRBV9; D: .; CDR3: CASSVGGQSYGYTF; DNA: TGTGCCAGCAGCGTAGGAGGACAGAGCTATGGCTACACCTTC
J: TRBJ1-5; size: .; V: TRBV7-2; D: .; CDR3: CASRASGAYQPQHF; DNA: TGTGCCAGCAGGGCGTCGGGTGCCTATCAGCCCCAGCATTTT
J: TRBJ2-1; size: .; V: TRBV7-9; D: .; CDR3: CASSLVRGSYNEQFF; DNA: TGTGCCAGCAGCTTAGTCCGGGGCTCCTACAATGAGCAGTTCTTC